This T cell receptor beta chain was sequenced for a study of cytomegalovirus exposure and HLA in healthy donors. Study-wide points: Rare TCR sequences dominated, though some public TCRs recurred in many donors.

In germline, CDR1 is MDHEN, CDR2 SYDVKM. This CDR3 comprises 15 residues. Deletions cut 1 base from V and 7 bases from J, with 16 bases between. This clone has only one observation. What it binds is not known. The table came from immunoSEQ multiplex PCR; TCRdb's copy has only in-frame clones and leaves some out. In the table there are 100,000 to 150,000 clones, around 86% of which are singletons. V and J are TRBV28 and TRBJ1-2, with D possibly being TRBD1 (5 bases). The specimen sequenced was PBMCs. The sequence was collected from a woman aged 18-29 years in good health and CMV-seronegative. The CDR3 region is CASSLSQGYNFGYTF. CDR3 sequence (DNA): TGTGCCAGCAGTTTATCGCAGGGATATAATTTTGGCTACACCTTC.